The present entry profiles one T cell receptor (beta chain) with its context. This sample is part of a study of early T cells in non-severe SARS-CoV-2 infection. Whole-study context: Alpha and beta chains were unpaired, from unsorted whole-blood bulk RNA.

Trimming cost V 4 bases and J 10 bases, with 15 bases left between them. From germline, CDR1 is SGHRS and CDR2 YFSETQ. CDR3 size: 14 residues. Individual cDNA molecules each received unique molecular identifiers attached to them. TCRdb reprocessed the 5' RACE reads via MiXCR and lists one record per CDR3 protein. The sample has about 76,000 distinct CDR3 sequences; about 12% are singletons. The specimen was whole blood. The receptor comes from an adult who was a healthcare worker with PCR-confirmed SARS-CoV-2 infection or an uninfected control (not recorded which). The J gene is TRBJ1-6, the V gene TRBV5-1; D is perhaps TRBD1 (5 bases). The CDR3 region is CASSATPSGSPLHF. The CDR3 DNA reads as TGCGCCAGCAGCGCGACTCCCTCAGGGTCACCCCTCCACTTT.